This TCR beta chain was captured by sequencing in a study of tumor-infiltrating lymphocytes in localized non-small cell lung cancer listed by TCRdb under 2021. About the investigation overall: The cohort covered several histologies, both smokers and never-smokers, and patients whose samples were collected after neoadjuvant chemotherapy. TCR sequencing was one of several integrated assays, alongside flow cytometry, multiplex immunofluorescence, RNA-seq, exome sequencing and proteomics, applied to the same patients. Each patient contributed resected tumor tissue and uninvolved lung tissue from the same patient, described as non-adjacent to the tumor. The paired tumor versus uninvolved lung comparison of immunoSEQ T-cell fraction included 55 patients. In total, the ICON cohort consisted of over a hundred surgical patients with localized non-small cell lung cancer who had their tumors resected. What the study reported, not specific to this receptor: Because different assays used different pieces of the same tissue, technical variation could not be distinguished from intratumor heterogeneity. Assay coverage differed among patients according to how much tissue was available, so only a subset of the cohort had TCR sequencing. Higher T cell infiltration in tumors than in uninvolved lung tissue was supported by TCRbeta sequencing, consistent with immunofluorescence CD3 counts. Recurrence-free survival showed no association with tumor T-cell fraction from TCR sequencing (p = 0.61). No difference in TCR-derived T-cell fraction was observed between the flow cytometry-defined immunotypes IM1 (good prognosis) and IM2 (poor prognosis).

Within its sample, this clone is medium-sized (0.01 to 0.1%). Its recognized antigen is unknown. Per-base quality was not reported, and no clone a single base away is much larger than it. Reading from cysteine to phenylalanine, the CDR3 counts 16 amino acids. The retained sequence is limited to the CDR3, 48 bases, with the frame set at the first base. CDR1 ENHRY and CDR2 SYGVKD are derived from the germline V gene. Relative to germline, V is missing 0 bases and J is missing 4 bases, with 6 bases of the junction outside any gene match. TCR sequencing with the immunoSEQ assay provided the T-cell fraction in tumor and uninvolved lung tissue. The published analysis was carried out like this. For survival analysis, patients were divided into high (upper tertile) and low (lower two tertiles) T-cell fraction groups, which were compared by log-rank test. Paired tumor versus uninvolved lung differences in T-cell fraction were tested with a signed-rank test. Entries here come from immuneACCESS through TCRdb and include only in-frame sequences with V and J called. Some clones fail to appear in such tables; in the studies checked, an unresolved V gene covers under half of the shortfall, and the cause of the remainder is unknown. V, J and clone size were drawn from that table, and D and trimming were deduced from the DNA. In this sample the table shows approximately 15,000 clones, around three quarters of which occur a single time. The top ten constitute less than 10% of the sample.

The first patient joined ICON in early 2016, and enrollment wrapped up when the last patient was enrolled in the second half of 2018. A subcohort of 76 patients provided fresh tumor and matched uninvolved tissue for in-depth immune analyses, with TCR sequencing among those analyses. DNA isolated from bulk tissue, without cell sorting, was used for TCR sequencing. This receptor was taken from a human donor with non-small cell lung cancer. The V and J segments used are TRBV10-3 and TRBJ1-2, with 9 central nucleotides matching TRBD1. What was sequenced was lung tumor tissue. The DNA sequence is as follows: TGTGCCATCAGTGAGTCGGGACAGGGTGATATCTATGGCTACACCTTC. Its coded protein is CAISESGQGDIYGYTF.